The present T cell receptor beta chain was sequenced within a study of blood T cell repertoires in COVID-19. The CDR3 consists of 17 residues. Between the trimmed V and J ends, which lost 2 bases and 8 bases, there was a span of 22 bases. Germline V gene sequence: CDR1 SNHLY, CDR2 FYNNEI. Data came from immunoSEQ multiplex PCR; TCRdb stores just in-frame clones and leaves some out. In the table there are approximately 200,000 clones, roughly 87% of which are singletons. Ages ranged from about 18 to 89 years, with residence in about 24 US areas. The clonotype was recovered from a man younger than 30 with acute COVID-19. The sample was PBMCs or T cells enriched from blood (not recorded which). The genes are TRBV2 and TRBJ1-5; D uncertain. The CDR3, as DNA: TGTGCCAGCAGTGAAACACAGACCCGATCCAAAGTAGAGCCCCAGCATTTT. Protein product: CASSETQTRSKVEPQHF.